This is a list of T cell receptor beta chains from one sample in a study of CD8 T cells in Susac syndrome. One entry per CDR3 protein results from TCRdb running MiXCR on the immunoSEQ multiplex PCR reads. The table records under 200,000 distinct CDR3 sequences, roughly 90% of them present only once. Specimen: CD4+ T cells from PBMCs. These receptors all stem from a human donor with Susac syndrome. The CDR3 runs from the conserved cysteine through the conserved F or W. Fields, in order: clone size, D gene, V gene, J gene, CDR3 protein, CDR3 DNA. The D gene is left open where the match is weak. The size entry is marked missing in some rows and otherwise reads once, few, many or a size class.

clone size: NA; D gene: TRBD2; V gene: TRBV7-3; J gene: TRBJ2-3; CDR3 protein: CASSAGTSGGADTQYF; CDR3 DNA: TGTGCCAGCAGCGCTGGGACTAGCGGGGGGGCAGATACGCAGTATTTT
clone size: NA; D gene: NA; V gene: TRBV15; J gene: TRBJ1-2; CDR3 protein: CATSSSGTSYGYTF; CDR3 DNA: TGTGCCACCAGCAGTTCGGGCACAAGCTATGGCTACACCTTC
clone size: NA; D gene: NA; V gene: TRBV29-1; J gene: TRBJ2-7; CDR3 protein: CSVLGPGEQYF; CDR3 DNA: TGCAGCGTTCTGGGACCCGGGGAGCAGTACTTC
clone size: NA; D gene: TRBD2; V gene: TRBV25-1; J gene: TRBJ2-5; CDR3 protein: CASSESSGGQETQYF; CDR3 DNA: TGTGCCAGCAGTGAATCTAGCGGGGGCCAAGAGACCCAGTACTTC
clone size: NA; D gene: NA; V gene: TRBV5-1; J gene: TRBJ1-2; CDR3 protein: CASSARDGAYGYTF; CDR3 DNA: TGCGCCAGCAGCGCCCGGGACGGGGCCTACGGCTACACCTTC
clone size: NA; D gene: NA; V gene: TRBV20-1; J gene: TRBJ2-1; CDR3 protein: CSARGTTRSYNEQFF; CDR3 DNA: TGCAGTGCTAGAGGGACTACAAGGTCCTACAATGAGCAGTTCTTC
clone size: NA; D gene: NA; V gene: TRBV5-6; J gene: TRBJ2-1; CDR3 protein: CASSLVLLSAGLTHEQFF; CDR3 DNA: TGTGCCAGCAGCTTGGTACTTCTTAGCGCGGGGCTTACACACGAGCAGTTCTTC
clone size: NA; D gene: NA; V gene: TRBV30; J gene: TRBJ1-1; CDR3 protein: CAWSEFLASEAFF; CDR3 DNA: TGTGCCTGGAGCGAATTCCTGGCTTCGGAAGCTTTCTTT
clone size: NA; D gene: NA; V gene: TRBV6-5; J gene: TRBJ2-5; CDR3 protein: CASSYRSGRVAFSQKETQYF; CDR3 DNA: TGTGCCAGCAGTTACCGCTCGGGCCGGGTCGCATTCTCTCAGAAAGAGACCCAGTACTTC
clone size: NA; D gene: NA; V gene: TRBV3-1; J gene: TRBJ1-4; CDR3 protein: CASSQGRVGEKLFF; CDR3 DNA: TGTGCCAGCAGCCAAGGAAGGGTAGGGGAAAAACTGTTTTTT
clone size: NA; D gene: TRBD1; V gene: TRBV6-1; J gene: TRBJ2-3; CDR3 protein: CASTLGQGGDTQYF; CDR3 DNA: TGTGCCAGCACTCTGGGACAGGGTGGTGATACGCAGTATTTT
clone size: NA; D gene: NA; V gene: TRBV20-1; J gene: TRBJ2-4; CDR3 protein: CSARSRGVKSDIQYF; CDR3 DNA: TGCAGTGCTAGGTCCAGGGGGGTTAAGTCGGACATTCAGTACTTC
clone size: NA; D gene: NA; V gene: TRBV6-5; J gene: TRBJ1-2; CDR3 protein: CASSRHSYYGYTF; CDR3 DNA: TGTGCCAGCAGCCGACATAGTTACTATGGCTACACCTTC
clone size: NA; D gene: TRBD2; V gene: TRBV18; J gene: TRBJ2-7; CDR3 protein: CASSLRQGLAGGTSAYEQYF; CDR3 DNA: TGTGCCAGCTCACTCCGACAAGGACTAGCGGGGGGAACGTCGGCCTACGAGCAGTACTTC
clone size: NA; D gene: NA; V gene: TRBV7-9; J gene: TRBJ2-6; CDR3 protein: CASKGAGANVLTF; CDR3 DNA: TGTGCCAGCAAAGGGGCTGGGGCTAACGTCCTGACTTTC
clone size: once; D gene: NA; V gene: TRBV5-1; J gene: TRBJ2-3; CDR3 protein: CASSLFEAREDTQYF; CDR3 DNA: TGCGCCAGCAGCTTGTTCGAGGCGCGAGAAGATACGCAGTATTTT
clone size: NA; D gene: NA; V gene: TRBV6-5; J gene: TRBJ1-2; CDR3 protein: CASSYGSKYGYTF; CDR3 DNA: TGTGCCAGCAGTTACGGGTCAAAATATGGCTACACCTTC
clone size: few; D gene: NA; V gene: TRBV6-6; J gene: TRBJ1-1; CDR3 protein: CASSYLGNTEAFF; CDR3 DNA: TGTGCCAGCAGTTACTTGGGGAACACTGAAGCTTTCTTT
clone size: NA; D gene: TRBD2; V gene: TRBV6-2/TRBV6-3; J gene: TRBJ2-1; CDR3 protein: CASSFSSGRARSYNEQFF; CDR3 DNA: TGTGCCAGCAGTTTTTCAAGCGGGAGGGCCAGGTCCTACAATGAGCAGTTCTTC
clone size: NA; D gene: NA; V gene: TRBV20-1; J gene: TRBJ2-1; CDR3 protein: CSARFRGLLTNEQFF; CDR3 DNA: TGCAGTGCTAGATTTCGAGGACTCCTAACCAATGAGCAGTTCTTC
clone size: NA; D gene: TRBD1; V gene: TRBV5-1; J gene: TRBJ1-4; CDR3 protein: CASSADRGRGEKLFF; CDR3 DNA: TGCGCCAGCAGCGCGGACAGGGGGCGAGGTGAAAAACTGTTTTTT
clone size: NA; D gene: TRBD1; V gene: TRBV19; J gene: TRBJ2-5; CDR3 protein: CASSPRQGSFETQYF; CDR3 DNA: TGTGCCAGTAGTCCCCGACAGGGATCTTTCGAGACCCAGTACTTC
clone size: NA; D gene: NA; V gene: TRBV28; J gene: TRBJ1-5; CDR3 protein: CASSLPGPGNQPQHF; CDR3 DNA: TGTGCCAGCAGCCTACCGGGACCTGGCAATCAGCCCCAGCATTTT
clone size: once; D gene: TRBD2; V gene: TRBV18; J gene: TRBJ2-1; CDR3 protein: CASSPPNQLAGDEQFF; CDR3 DNA: TGTGCCAGCTCACCACCGAATCAACTAGCGGGAGATGAGCAGTTCTTC
clone size: NA; D gene: TRBD2; V gene: TRBV7-2; J gene: TRBJ2-1; CDR3 protein: CASSPWGGYNEQFF; CDR3 DNA: TGTGCCAGCAGCCCGTGGGGGGGCTACAATGAGCAGTTCTTC
clone size: NA; D gene: TRBD2; V gene: TRBV12-3/TRBV12-4; J gene: TRBJ2-7; CDR3 protein: CASRPTSGNSYEQYF; CDR3 DNA: TGTGCCAGCCGACCGACTAGCGGGAACTCCTACGAGCAGTACTTC
clone size: NA; D gene: NA; V gene: TRBV12-3/TRBV12-4; J gene: TRBJ2-1; CDR3 protein: CASSPTSRANEQFF; CDR3 DNA: TGTGCCAGCAGTCCGACTAGTCGCGCAAATGAGCAGTTCTTC
clone size: NA; D gene: NA; V gene: TRBV5-1; J gene: TRBJ2-7; CDR3 protein: CASSSRGNEQYF; CDR3 DNA: TGCGCCAGCAGCTCAAGGGGGAACGAGCAGTACTTC
clone size: NA; D gene: NA; V gene: TRBV2; J gene: TRBJ1-2; CDR3 protein: CASSVGNDYGYTF; CDR3 DNA: TGTGCCAGCAGTGTGGGTAACGACTATGGCTACACCTTC
clone size: NA; D gene: NA; V gene: TRBV30; J gene: TRBJ2-3; CDR3 protein: CAWSVQGWDTQYF; CDR3 DNA: TGTGCCTGGAGTGTCCAGGGGTGGGATACGCAGTATTTT
clone size: NA; D gene: TRBD2; V gene: TRBV6-5; J gene: TRBJ2-1; CDR3 protein: CASSYPPSGEQFF; CDR3 DNA: TGTGCCAGCAGTTATCCACCTAGCGGTGAGCAGTTCTTC
clone size: NA; D gene: NA; V gene: TRBV30; J gene: TRBJ2-7; CDR3 protein: CACGGTGDQYF; CDR3 DNA: TGTGCCTGCGGGGGGACAGGAGATCAGTACTTC
clone size: once; D gene: NA; V gene: TRBV2; J gene: TRBJ1-1; CDR3 protein: CASSDRASNTEAFF; CDR3 DNA: TGTGCCAGCAGTGATAGGGCCTCCAACACTGAAGCTTTCTTT
clone size: NA; D gene: NA; V gene: TRBV5-1; J gene: TRBJ2-1; CDR3 protein: CASSFYRVYEQFF; CDR3 DNA: TGCGCCAGCAGCTTTTACAGGGTCTACGAGCAGTTCTTC
clone size: NA; D gene: NA; V gene: TRBV5-4; J gene: TRBJ2-1; CDR3 protein: CASSLDQPSSSYNEQFF; CDR3 DNA: TGTGCCAGCAGCTTGGACCAACCCTCGAGCTCCTACAATGAGCAGTTCTTC
clone size: NA; D gene: NA; V gene: TRBV10-3; J gene: TRBJ1-5; CDR3 protein: CAISESREGQPQHF; CDR3 DNA: TGTGCCATCAGTGAGTCTCGGGAGGGTCAGCCCCAGCATTTT
clone size: NA; D gene: NA; V gene: TRBV7-9; J gene: TRBJ1-2; CDR3 protein: CASSLNVFYGYTF; CDR3 DNA: TGTGCCAGCAGCTTAAACGTGTTCTATGGCTACACCTTC
clone size: NA; D gene: NA; V gene: TRBV20-1; J gene: TRBJ2-3; CDR3 protein: CSARMTGGTDTQYF; CDR3 DNA: TGCAGTGCTAGAATGACCGGGGGCACAGATACGCAGTATTTT
clone size: NA; D gene: NA; V gene: TRBV27; J gene: TRBJ2-3; CDR3 protein: CASSLGVTSTDTQYF; CDR3 DNA: TGTGCCAGCAGTCTGGGCGTGACTAGCACAGATACGCAGTATTTT
clone size: NA; D gene: NA; V gene: TRBV9; J gene: TRBJ2-3; CDR3 protein: CASSVPLGDTDTQYF; CDR3 DNA: TGTGCCAGCAGCGTACCCCTAGGAGACACAGATACGCAGTATTTT
clone size: NA; D gene: TRBD2; V gene: TRBV12-3/TRBV12-4; J gene: TRBJ2-5; CDR3 protein: CASSPGLAGVGQETQYF; CDR3 DNA: TGTGCCAGCAGTCCAGGACTAGCGGGAGTGGGACAAGAGACCCAGTACTTC
clone size: once; D gene: TRBD1; V gene: TRBV7-9; J gene: TRBJ1-2; CDR3 protein: CASSLGGFSGTASGSGYTF; CDR3 DNA: TGTGCCAGCAGCTTAGGAGGGTTTTCGGGGACAGCGTCCGGGTCGGGCTACACCTTC
clone size: NA; D gene: TRBD1; V gene: TRBV25-1; J gene: TRBJ2-7; CDR3 protein: CASSEWAGQGKHEQYF; CDR3 DNA: TGTGCCAGCAGTGAATGGGCAGGACAGGGTAAACACGAGCAGTACTTC
clone size: few; D gene: NA; V gene: TRBV18; J gene: TRBJ2-3; CDR3 protein: CASSTSLTDTQYF; CDR3 DNA: TGTGCCAGCTCAACCTCTCTCACAGATACGCAGTATTTT
clone size: NA; D gene: NA; V gene: TRBV28; J gene: TRBJ1-2; CDR3 protein: CATCRRGNYGYTF; CDR3 DNA: TGTGCCACATGTAGAAGGGGGAACTATGGCTACACCTTC
clone size: NA; D gene: NA; V gene: TRBV28; J gene: TRBJ1-4; CDR3 protein: CASNESNEKLFF; CDR3 DNA: TGTGCCAGCAATGAGTCGAATGAAAAACTGTTTTTT
clone size: NA; D gene: NA; V gene: TRBV27; J gene: TRBJ1-3; CDR3 protein: CASSLRGTGNTIYF; CDR3 DNA: TGTGCCAGCAGTTTGCGGGGGACTGGAAACACCATATATTTT
clone size: NA; D gene: NA; V gene: TRBV20-1; J gene: TRBJ1-2; CDR3 protein: CSATQNGERYGYTF; CDR3 DNA: TGCAGTGCCACACAAAATGGGGAACGCTATGGCTACACCTTC
clone size: NA; D gene: NA; V gene: TRBV4-1; J gene: TRBJ2-3; CDR3 protein: CASSQETGRDTQYF; CDR3 DNA: TGCGCCAGCAGCCAAGAAACGGGGCGGGATACGCAGTATTTT
clone size: NA; D gene: NA; V gene: TRBV20-1; J gene: TRBJ1-4; CDR3 protein: CSARTVWDEKLFF; CDR3 DNA: TGCAGTGCTAGGACAGTCTGGGATGAAAAACTGTTTTTT
clone size: NA; D gene: NA; V gene: TRBV6-6; J gene: TRBJ2-3; CDR3 protein: CASSPMGRDTDTQYF; CDR3 DNA: TGTGCCAGCAGCCCAATGGGGCGGGACACAGATACGCAGTATTTT
clone size: NA; D gene: TRBD2; V gene: TRBV6-5; J gene: TRBJ2-2; CDR3 protein: CASSYFGSGAGNTGELFF; CDR3 DNA: TGTGCCAGCAGTTATTTTGGTAGCGGGGCGGGGAACACCGGGGAGCTGTTTTTT
clone size: NA; D gene: NA; V gene: TRBV10-3; J gene: TRBJ1-5; CDR3 protein: CAISDNRGSNQPQHF; CDR3 DNA: TGTGCCATCAGTGACAACCGGGGCTCCAATCAGCCCCAGCATTTT
clone size: NA; D gene: TRBD2; V gene: TRBV20-1; J gene: TRBJ2-1; CDR3 protein: CSAPGRGGNNEQFF; CDR3 DNA: TGCAGTGCCCCTGGGCGGGGGGGAAACAATGAGCAGTTCTTC
clone size: NA; D gene: NA; V gene: TRBV19; J gene: TRBJ1-5; CDR3 protein: CASSISRYSNQPQHF; CDR3 DNA: TGTGCCAGTAGTATCTCGAGGTATAGCAATCAGCCCCAGCATTTT
clone size: NA; D gene: TRBD1; V gene: TRBV7-8; J gene: TRBJ2-2; CDR3 protein: CASSKRQGLNTGELFF; CDR3 DNA: TGTGCCAGCAGCAAACGACAGGGCCTGAACACCGGGGAGCTGTTTTTT
clone size: NA; D gene: NA; V gene: TRBV24-1; J gene: TRBJ2-1; CDR3 protein: CATSDTGGSYNEQFF; CDR3 DNA: TGTGCCACCAGTGATACTGGGGGTTCCTACAATGAGCAGTTCTTC